These 8 T cell receptor beta chains originate from one sample sequenced in a study of blood T cell repertoires in COVID-19 (TCRdb year 2020). The receptor library was made with the immunoSEQ multiplex PCR assay. TCRdb retrieved this table from immuneACCESS and kept in-frame rearrangements only. Not all clones are present; in checked studies, unresolved V genes account for under half, and no reason is known for the remainder. Across this sample there are 50,000 to 60,000 clones, with roughly four fifths seen only once. The ten largest clones take up over 5.5% of the sample. Sample: peripheral blood. These receptor sequences come from a human donor in a cohort sampled during active or convalescent COVID-19.

V is TRBV27 and J is TRBJ1-2; 9 bases are a match to TRBD1. The CDR3 length is 14 residues. Germline V gives CDR1 MNHEY, CDR2 SMNVEV (reference sequence). The V and J ends lost 3 bases and 5 bases, in that order; junction bases with no gene match: 4. CDR3 sequence reads: CASSFGQGIYGYTF. CDR3 sequence (DNA): TGTGCCAGCAGTTTCGGACAGGGGATTTATGGCTACACCTTC.

The rearrangement uses TRBV6-2 or TRBV6-3 and TRBJ2-7, with 8 bases aligning to TRBD2. After removal of 5 bases from V and 5 bases from J, the junction contained 11 bases not matched to a gene. The CDR3 length is 15 residues. Germline values: CDR1 MNHEY, CDR2 SVGEGT. The CDR3 sequence: CASSHFGLASDEQYF. The DNA for the CDR3 is TGTGCCAGCAGTCACTTTGGACTAGCATCGGACGAGCAGTACTTC.

The V and J genes are TRBV5-4 and TRBJ1-1; D ambiguous. Between the trimmed V and J ends, which lost 0 bases and 0 bases, there was a span of 9 bases. This CDR3 contains 15 residues. Germline CDR1 reads SGHNT; CDR2 reads YYREEE (reference sequence). CDR3 nucleotide sequence: TGTGCCAGCAGCTTGGAGGCGGGGATGAACACTGAAGCTTTCTTT. Amino acid sequence: CASSLEAGMNTEAFF.

The V call is TRBV13, the J call TRBJ2-5; the D gene is possibly TRBD2 (5 bases). Germline V gene data show CDR1 as PRHDT and CDR2 as FYEKMQ (reference sequence). The CDR3 has 14 residues. Trimming took 4 bases from V and 2 from J, leaving 11 bases between them. CDR3 amino acids: CASSSWTGQETQYF. CDR3 coding DNA: TGTGCCAGCAGCTCCTGGACGGGACAAGAGACCCAGTACTTC. Full variable domain (outside the CDR3, taken from reference TRBV13 and TRBJ2-5): AAGVIQSPRHLIKEKRETATLKCYPIPRHDTVYWYQQGPGQDPQFLISFYEKMQSDKGSIPDRFSAQQFSDYHSELNMSSLELGDSALYFCASSSWTGQETQYFGPGTRLLVL.

The V and J genes are TRBV9 and TRBJ1-2; TRBD1 might be the D (6 bases). From germline, CDR1 is SGDLS and CDR2 YYNGEE. This CDR3 is 14 amino acids long. V dropped 3 bases and J dropped 6 bases, with 15 bases sitting between them. The DNA of the CDR3 is TGTGCCAGCAGCGCCAGGGGAGCCAGGGATGGCTACACCTTC. Its translation: CASSARGARDGYTF. Full variable domain (rest looked up from reference TRBV9 and TRBJ1-2): DSGVTQTPKHLITATGQRVTLRCSPRSGDLSVYWYQQSLDQGLQFLIQYYNGEERAKGNILERFSAQQFPDLHSELNLSSLELGDSALYFCASSARGARDGYTFGSGTRLTVV.

The chain has TRBV6-5 and TRBJ2-7; D might be TRBD2 (6 bases). The germline CDR1 and CDR2 sequences are MNHEY and SVGAGI. Deletions cut 10 bases from V and 2 bases from J, with 15 bases between. The CDR3 is made up of 13 amino acids. CDR3 bases: TGTGCCACCGGGCGGGGCGTTACCTACGAGCAGTACTTC. This sequence encodes CATGRGVTYEQYF.

The chain combines TRBV6-5 with TRBJ1-1, with a tentative D call TRBD1 (6 bases). The ends were cut back, 2 bases at V and 2 bases at J, with 9 bases in the middle. This CDR3 is built from 14 residues. The germline V gene has CDR1 MNHEY and CDR2 SVGAGI. DNA for the CDR3: TGTGCCAGCAGTTACCGGGACACTAACACTGAAGCTTTCTTT. Its translation: CASSYRDTNTEAFF.

This clone has just a few counts. The chain couples TRBV7-2 to TRBJ2-2; possible D gene TRBD1, 6 bases. Germline CDR1 SGHTA, CDR2 FQGNSA. This CDR3 comprises 15 residues. V lost 1 base and J lost 6, with 12 bases in between. The CDR3 sequence: CASSLGARGPGELFF. For the CDR3, the DNA is TGTGCCAGCAGCTTAGGAGCCAGGGGACCCGGGGAGCTGTTTTTT. Together with reference TRBV7-2 and TRBJ2-2, the CDR3 gives the full variable domain: GAGVSQSPSNKVTEKGKDVELRCDPISGHTALYWYRQSLGQGLEFLIYFQGNSAPDKSGLPSDRFSAERTGGSVSTLTIQRTQQEDSAVYLCASSLGARGPGELFFGEGSRLTVL.